The clone carrying this TCR beta chain was counted only a few times. No antigen is known for it. Sequencing used immunoSEQ multiplex PCR; TCRdb keeps in-frame clones, though not all of them. Altogether 60,000 or so clones are present, approximately 89% being singletons, with the ten largest covering roughly 2.8%. These data are taken from a study of graft-versus-host responses after intestinal transplantation. Study as a whole: Transplants were multivisceral, liver-intestinal, or isolated intestinal.

V was pared by 4 bases and J by 1 base, with 5 bases between. Per the germline V gene, CDR1 is MNHEY and CDR2 is SMNVEV (reference sequence). CDR3 length: 12 residues. Study outcomes and limitations: Recipient marrow held GvH clones, some first seen in ileum or blood. Early post-transplant HvG declines showed an association with peak circulating GvH clone levels. Elevated graft-versus-host to host-versus-graft clonal ratios in allografts were recorded for patients with graft-donor T cell macrochimerism.

The chain uses TRBV27 and TRBJ2-7; D remains unclear. This specimen was PBMCs, taken about 120 days after intestinal transplantation. The receptor comes from a human patient who received an intestinal transplant, so some T cells may come from the graft donor. The CDR3 loop is CASSSNSYEQYF. In nucleotides, the CDR3 is TGTGCCAGCAGTTCCAATTCCTACGAGCAGTACTTC.